This TCR beta chain was sequenced during a study of T cell changes during pregnancy in multiple sclerosis. CDR3 length: 14 amino acids. The V and J ends lost 2 bases and 6 bases respectively, with 12 bases between them. The germline CDR1 and CDR2 sequences are SGHRS and YFSETQ. Profiling relied on immunoSEQ multiplex PCR, and the TCRdb table lists in-frame clones only, not all of them. In the table there are over 65,000 clones, roughly 90% of which are singletons. The chain employs TRBV5-1 and TRBJ2-1, with a weak D call TRBD1 (5 bases). The origin of this receptor is a female donor with multiple sclerosis, enrolled in a pregnancy study. The starting material was peripheral blood, obtained in the first trimester of pregnancy. In DNA, the CDR3 is TGCGCCAGCAGCTTATCCACAGGTGGCAATGAGCAGTTCTTC. This gives the protein CASSLSTGGNEQFF.